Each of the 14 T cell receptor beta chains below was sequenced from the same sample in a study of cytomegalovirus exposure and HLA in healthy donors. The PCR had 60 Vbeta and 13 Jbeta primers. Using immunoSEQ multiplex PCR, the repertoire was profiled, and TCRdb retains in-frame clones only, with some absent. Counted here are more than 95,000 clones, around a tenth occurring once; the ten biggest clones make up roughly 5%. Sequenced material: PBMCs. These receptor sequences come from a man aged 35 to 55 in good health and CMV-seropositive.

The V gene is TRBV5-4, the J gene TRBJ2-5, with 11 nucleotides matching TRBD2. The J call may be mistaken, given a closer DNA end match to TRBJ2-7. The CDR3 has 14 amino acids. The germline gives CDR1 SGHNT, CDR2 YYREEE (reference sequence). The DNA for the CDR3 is TGTGCCAGCAGCTTAGGGACTAGCGGTTACGAGCAGTACTTC. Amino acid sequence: CASSLGTSGYEQYF.

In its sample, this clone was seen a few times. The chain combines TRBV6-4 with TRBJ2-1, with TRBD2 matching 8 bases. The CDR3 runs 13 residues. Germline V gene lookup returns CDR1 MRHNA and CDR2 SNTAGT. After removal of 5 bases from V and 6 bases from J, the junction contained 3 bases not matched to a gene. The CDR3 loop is CASSSSGSNEQFF. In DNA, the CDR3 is TGTGCCAGCAGTAGCAGCGGGAGCAATGAGCAGTTCTTC.

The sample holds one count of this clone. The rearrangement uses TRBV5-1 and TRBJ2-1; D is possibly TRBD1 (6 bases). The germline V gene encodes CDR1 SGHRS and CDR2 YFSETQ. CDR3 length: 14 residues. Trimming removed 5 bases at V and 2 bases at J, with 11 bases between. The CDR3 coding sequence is TGCGCCAGCAGGAGGGGGAGAACCTACAATGAGCAGTTCTTC. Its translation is CASRRGRTYNEQFF.

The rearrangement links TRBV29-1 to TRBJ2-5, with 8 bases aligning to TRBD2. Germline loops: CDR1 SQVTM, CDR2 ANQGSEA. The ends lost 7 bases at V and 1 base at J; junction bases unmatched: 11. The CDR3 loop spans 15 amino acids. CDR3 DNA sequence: TGCAGCGCCAGGACCATGACTAGCGTCCAAGAGACCCAGTACTTC. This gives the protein CSARTMTSVQETQYF.

CDR3 residues: CASSSSSGRGYEQYF. The CDR3 region has the DNA TGTGCCAGCAGCTCATCTAGCGGGAGGGGGTACGAGCAGTACTTC. The rearrangement uses TRBV7-8 and TRBJ2-7; 12 nucleotides match TRBD2. This CDR3 is 15 amino acids long. Trimming at V came to 4 bases and at J to 4 bases, leaving 5 bases not matched to a gene. Germline CDR1 reads SGHVS; CDR2 reads FQNEAQ. Based on the CDR3 plus reference TRBV7-8 and TRBJ2-7, the full variable domain is GAGVSQSPRYKVAKRGQDVALRCDPISGHVSLFWYQQALGQGPEFLTYFQNEAQLDKSGLPSDRFFAERPEGSVSTLKIQRTQQEDSAVYLCASSSSSGRGYEQYFGPGTRLTVT.

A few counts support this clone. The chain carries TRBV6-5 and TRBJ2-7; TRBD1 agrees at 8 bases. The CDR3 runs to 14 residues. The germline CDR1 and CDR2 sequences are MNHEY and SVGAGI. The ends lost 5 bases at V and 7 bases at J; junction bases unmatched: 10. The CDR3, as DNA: TGTGCCAGCAGTAAGGGGGGACAGGTGGGAGAGCAGTACTTC. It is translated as CASSKGGQVGEQYF.

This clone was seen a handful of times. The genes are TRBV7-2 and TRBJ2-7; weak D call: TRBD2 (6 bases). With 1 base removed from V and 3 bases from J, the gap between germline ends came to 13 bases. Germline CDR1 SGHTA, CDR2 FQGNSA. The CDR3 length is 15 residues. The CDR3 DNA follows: TGTGCCAGCAGCTTAGTATTTAGCGGCAACTACGAGCAGTACTTC. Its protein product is CASSLVFSGNYEQYF.

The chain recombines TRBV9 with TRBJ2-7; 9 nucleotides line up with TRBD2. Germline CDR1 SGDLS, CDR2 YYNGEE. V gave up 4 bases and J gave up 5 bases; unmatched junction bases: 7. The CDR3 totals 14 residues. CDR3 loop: CASSLAGAGNEQYF. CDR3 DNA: TGTGCCAGCAGCTTAGCGGGAGCCGGGAACGAGCAGTACTTC.

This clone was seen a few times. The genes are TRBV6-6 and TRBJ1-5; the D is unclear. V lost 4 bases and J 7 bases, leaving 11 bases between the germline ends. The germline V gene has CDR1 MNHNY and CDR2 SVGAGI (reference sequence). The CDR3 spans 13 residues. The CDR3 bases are TGTGCCAGCAGTTCTCAGGTGGTGCAGCCCCAGCATTTT. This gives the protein CASSSQVVQPQHF.

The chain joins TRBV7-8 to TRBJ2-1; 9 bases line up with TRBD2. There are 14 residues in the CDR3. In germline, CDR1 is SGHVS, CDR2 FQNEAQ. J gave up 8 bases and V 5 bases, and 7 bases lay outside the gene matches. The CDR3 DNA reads TGTGCCAGCAGCCCCTCTAGCGGGAATGATGAGCAGTTCTTC. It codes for CASSPSSGNDEQFF.

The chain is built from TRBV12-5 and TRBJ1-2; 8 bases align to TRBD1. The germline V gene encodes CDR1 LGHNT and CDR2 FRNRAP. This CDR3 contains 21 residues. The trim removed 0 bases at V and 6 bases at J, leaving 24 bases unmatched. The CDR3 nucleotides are TGTGCTAGTGGTTTGGTAAGGTGGGACGGGACAGGTCCCCAGGATGCCCATGGCTACACCTTC. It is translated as CASGLVRWDGTGPQDAHGYTF.

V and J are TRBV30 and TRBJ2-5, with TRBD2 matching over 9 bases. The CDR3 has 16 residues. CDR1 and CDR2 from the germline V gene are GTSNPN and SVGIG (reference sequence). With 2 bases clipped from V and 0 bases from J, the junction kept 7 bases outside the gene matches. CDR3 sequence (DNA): TGTGCCTGGAGTAAAGGAACTAGCGGGTACCAAGAGACCCAGTACTTC. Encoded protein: CAWSKGTSGYQETQYF.

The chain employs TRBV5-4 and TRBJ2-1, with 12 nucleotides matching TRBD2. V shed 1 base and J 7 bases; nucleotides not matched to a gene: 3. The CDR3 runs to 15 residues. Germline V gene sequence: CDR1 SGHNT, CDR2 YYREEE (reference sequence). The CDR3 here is CASSLFGLAGNEQFF. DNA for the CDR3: TGTGCCAGCAGCTTGTTTGGACTAGCGGGGAATGAGCAGTTCTTC.

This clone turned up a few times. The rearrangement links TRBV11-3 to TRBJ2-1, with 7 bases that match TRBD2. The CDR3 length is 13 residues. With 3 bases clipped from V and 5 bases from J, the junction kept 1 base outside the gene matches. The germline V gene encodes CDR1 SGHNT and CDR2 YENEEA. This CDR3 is CASSFGTNNEQFF. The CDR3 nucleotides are TGTGCCAGCAGCTTCGGGACTAACAATGAGCAGTTCTTC.